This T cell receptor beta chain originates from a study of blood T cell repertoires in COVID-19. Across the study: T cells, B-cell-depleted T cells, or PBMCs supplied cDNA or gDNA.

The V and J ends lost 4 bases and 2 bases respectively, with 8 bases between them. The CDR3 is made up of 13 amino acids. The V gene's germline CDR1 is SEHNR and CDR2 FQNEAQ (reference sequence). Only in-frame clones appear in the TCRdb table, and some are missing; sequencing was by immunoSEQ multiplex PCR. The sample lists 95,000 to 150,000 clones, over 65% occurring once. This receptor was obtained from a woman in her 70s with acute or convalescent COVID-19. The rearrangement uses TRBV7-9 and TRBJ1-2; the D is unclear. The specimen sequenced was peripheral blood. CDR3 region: CASSSRQNYGYTF. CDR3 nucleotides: TGTGCCAGCAGCTCCCGACAAAACTATGGCTACACCTTC.